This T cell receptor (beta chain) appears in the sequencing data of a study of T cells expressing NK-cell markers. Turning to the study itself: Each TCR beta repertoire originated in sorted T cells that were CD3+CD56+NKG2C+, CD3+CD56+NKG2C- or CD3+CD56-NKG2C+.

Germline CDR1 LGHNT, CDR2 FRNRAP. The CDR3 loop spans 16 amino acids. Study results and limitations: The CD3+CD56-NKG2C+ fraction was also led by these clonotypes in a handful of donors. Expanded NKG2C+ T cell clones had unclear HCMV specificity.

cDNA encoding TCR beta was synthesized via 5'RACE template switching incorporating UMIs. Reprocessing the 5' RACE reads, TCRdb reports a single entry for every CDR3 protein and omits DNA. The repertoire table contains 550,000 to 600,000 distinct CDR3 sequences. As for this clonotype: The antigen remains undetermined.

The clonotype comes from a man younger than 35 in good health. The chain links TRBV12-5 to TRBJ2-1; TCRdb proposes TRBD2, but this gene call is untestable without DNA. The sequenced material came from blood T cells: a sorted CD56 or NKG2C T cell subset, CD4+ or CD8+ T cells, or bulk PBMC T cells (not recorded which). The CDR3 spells CASGLKSGTPIHEQFF. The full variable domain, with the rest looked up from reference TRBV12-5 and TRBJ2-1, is DARVTQTPRHKVTEMGQEVTMRCQPILGHNTVFWYRQTMMQGLELLAYFRNRAPLDDSGMPKDRFSAEMPDATLATLKIQPSEPRDSAVYFCASGLKSGTPIHEQFFGPGTRLTVL.